This TCR beta chain was sequenced in a study of CD8 T cells in ankylosing spondylitis. Overall study findings and caveats: Disease-associated clones were CD8+ and fairly uncommon in peripheral blood.

Scientists made TCR beta libraries using quantitative 5'-RACE with molecular barcodes. TCRdb called the 5' RACE reads again in MiXCR, with one record for every CDR3 protein. The sample has some 120,000 distinct CDR3 sequences; around 13% are singletons. This clonotype was detected a few times. As yet, its antigen is unknown. The CDR3 totals 16 residues. V lost 0 bases, J lost 0 bases, and 9 bases lay in between. CDR1 and CDR2 from the germline V gene are SGHRS and YFSETQ. The clonotype originates from a female donor with ankylosing spondylitis or in good health (not recorded which). The sample was blood, either unsorted or a sorted T cell fraction (not recorded which). The genes are TRBV5-1 and TRBJ2-2; D is ambiguous. CDR3 coding DNA: TGCGCCAGCAGCTTGGCCTTCGGCCCGAACACCGGGGAGCTGTTTTTT. The encoded protein is CASSLAFGPNTGELFF.